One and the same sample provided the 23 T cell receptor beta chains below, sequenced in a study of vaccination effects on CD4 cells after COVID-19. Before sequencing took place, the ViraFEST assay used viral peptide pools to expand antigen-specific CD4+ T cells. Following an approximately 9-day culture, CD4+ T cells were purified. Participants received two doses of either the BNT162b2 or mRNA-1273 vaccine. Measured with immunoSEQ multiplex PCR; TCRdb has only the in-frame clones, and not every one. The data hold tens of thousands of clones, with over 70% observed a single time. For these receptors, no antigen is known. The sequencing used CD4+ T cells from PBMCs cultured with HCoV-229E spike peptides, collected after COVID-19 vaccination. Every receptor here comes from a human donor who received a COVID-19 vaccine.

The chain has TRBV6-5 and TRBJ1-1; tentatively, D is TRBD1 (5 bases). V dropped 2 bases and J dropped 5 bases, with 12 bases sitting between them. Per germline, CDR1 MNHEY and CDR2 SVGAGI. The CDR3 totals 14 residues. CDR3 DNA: TGTGCCAGCAGTTACGAGGGGCGAGGTACTGAAGCTTTCTTT. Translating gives CASSYEGRGTEAFF.

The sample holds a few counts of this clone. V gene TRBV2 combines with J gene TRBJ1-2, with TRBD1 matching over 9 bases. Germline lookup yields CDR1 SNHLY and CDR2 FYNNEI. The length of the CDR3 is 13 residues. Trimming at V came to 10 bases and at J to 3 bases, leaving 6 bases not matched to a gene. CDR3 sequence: CATRQGVDYGYTF. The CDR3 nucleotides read TGTGCCACCCGACAGGGGGTGGACTATGGCTACACCTTC. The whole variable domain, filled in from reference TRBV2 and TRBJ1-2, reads EPEVTQTPSHQVTQMGQEVILRCVPISNHLYFYWYRQILGQKVEFLVSFYNNEISEKSEIFDDQFSVERPDGSNFTLKIRSTKLEDSAMYFCATRQGVDYGYTFGSGTRLTVV.

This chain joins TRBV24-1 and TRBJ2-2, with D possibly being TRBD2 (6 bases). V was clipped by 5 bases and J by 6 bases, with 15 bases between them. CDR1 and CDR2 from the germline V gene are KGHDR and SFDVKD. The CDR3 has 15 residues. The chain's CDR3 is CATSGLGRSPGELFF. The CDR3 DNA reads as TGTGCCACCAGTGGTCTGGGGAGGTCCCCCGGGGAGCTGTTTTTT.

The CDR3 sequence is CATSETRRGGYTF. DNA for the CDR3: TGTGCCACCAGTGAAACCCGGCGGGGTGGCTACACCTTC. This chain uses TRBV24-1 with TRBJ1-2; D unclear. V was trimmed by 4 bases and J by 7 bases, leaving 12 bases between them. The CDR3 runs to 13 residues. Germline CDR1 reads KGHDR; CDR2 reads SFDVKD.

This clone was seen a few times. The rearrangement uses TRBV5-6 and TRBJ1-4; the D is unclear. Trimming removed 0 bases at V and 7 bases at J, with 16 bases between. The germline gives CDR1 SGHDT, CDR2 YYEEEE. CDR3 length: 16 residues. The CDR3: CASSLGGAGGGEKLFF. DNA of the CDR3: TGTGCCAGCAGCTTGGGAGGCGCAGGAGGAGGTGAAAAACTGTTTTTT. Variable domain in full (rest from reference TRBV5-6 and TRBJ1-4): DAGVTQSPTHLIKTRGQQVTLRCSPKSGHDTVSWYQQALGQGPQFIFQYYEEEERQRGNFPDRFSGHQFPNYSSELNVNALLLGDSALYLCASSLGGAGGGEKLFFGSGTQLSVL.

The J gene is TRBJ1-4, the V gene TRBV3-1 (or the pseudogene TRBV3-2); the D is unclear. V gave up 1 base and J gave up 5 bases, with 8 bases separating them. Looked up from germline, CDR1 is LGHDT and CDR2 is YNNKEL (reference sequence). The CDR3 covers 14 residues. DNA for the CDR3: TGTGCCAGCAGCCAAGGAGCATTGAATGAAAAACTGTTTTTT. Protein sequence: CASSQGALNEKLFF.

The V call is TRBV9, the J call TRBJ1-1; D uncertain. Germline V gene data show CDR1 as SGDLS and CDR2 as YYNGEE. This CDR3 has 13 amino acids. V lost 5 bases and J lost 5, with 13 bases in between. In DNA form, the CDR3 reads TGTGCCAGCAGACCTTTTGGGCGGACTGAAGCTTTCTTT. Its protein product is CASRPFGRTEAFF.

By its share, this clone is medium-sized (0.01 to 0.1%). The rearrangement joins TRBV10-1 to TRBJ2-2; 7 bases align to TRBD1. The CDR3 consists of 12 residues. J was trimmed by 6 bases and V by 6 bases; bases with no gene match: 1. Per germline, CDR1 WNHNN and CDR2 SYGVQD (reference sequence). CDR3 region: CASRGQAGELFF. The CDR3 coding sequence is TGCGCCAGCAGAGGACAGGCCGGGGAGCTGTTTTTT.

CDR3 sequence reads: CASSPGRLGEKLFF. The CDR3 coding sequence is TGTGCCAGCAGCCCGGGTCGATTGGGTGAAAAACTGTTTTTT. The V call is TRBV7-2, the J call TRBJ1-4; D gene uncertain. CDR1 and CDR2 from the germline V gene are SGHTA and FQGNSA. The ends were cut back, 5 bases at V and 7 bases at J, with 14 bases in the middle. The CDR3 has 14 amino acids.

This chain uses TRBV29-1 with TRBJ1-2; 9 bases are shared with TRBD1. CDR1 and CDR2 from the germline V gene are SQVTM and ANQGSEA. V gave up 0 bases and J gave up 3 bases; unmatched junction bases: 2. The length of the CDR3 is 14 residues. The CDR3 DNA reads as TGCAGCGTTGAAGAGGGACAGGGCCACTATGGCTACACCTTC. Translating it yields CSVEEGQGHYGYTF.

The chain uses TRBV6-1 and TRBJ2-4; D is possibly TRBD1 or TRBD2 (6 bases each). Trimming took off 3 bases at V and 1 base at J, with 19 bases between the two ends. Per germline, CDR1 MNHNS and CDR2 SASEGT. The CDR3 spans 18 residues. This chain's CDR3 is CASSDLRGDRWAKNIQYF. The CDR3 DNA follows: TGTGCCAGCAGTGACTTGAGGGGGGATCGGTGGGCCAAAAACATTCAGTACTTC.

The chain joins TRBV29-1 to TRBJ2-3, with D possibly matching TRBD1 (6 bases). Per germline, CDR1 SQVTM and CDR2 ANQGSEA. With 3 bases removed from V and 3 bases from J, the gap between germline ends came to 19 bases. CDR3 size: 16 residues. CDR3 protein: CSVEGRKGERTDTQYF. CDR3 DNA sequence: TGCAGCGTTGAGGGTCGAAAGGGGGAGAGAACAGATACGCAGTATTTT.

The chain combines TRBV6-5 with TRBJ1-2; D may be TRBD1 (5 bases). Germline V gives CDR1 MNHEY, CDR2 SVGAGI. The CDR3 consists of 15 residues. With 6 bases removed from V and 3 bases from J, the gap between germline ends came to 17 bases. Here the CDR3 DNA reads TGTGCCAGCAGGGGTCAGGGTATGGCGGACTATGGCTACACCTTC. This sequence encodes CASRGQGMADYGYTF.

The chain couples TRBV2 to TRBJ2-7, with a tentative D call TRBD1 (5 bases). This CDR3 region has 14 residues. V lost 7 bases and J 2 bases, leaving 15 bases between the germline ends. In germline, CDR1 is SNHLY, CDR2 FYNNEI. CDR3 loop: CASKTPDKPYEQYV. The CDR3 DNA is TGTGCCAGCAAAACCCCGGACAAACCCTACGAGCAGTACGTC.

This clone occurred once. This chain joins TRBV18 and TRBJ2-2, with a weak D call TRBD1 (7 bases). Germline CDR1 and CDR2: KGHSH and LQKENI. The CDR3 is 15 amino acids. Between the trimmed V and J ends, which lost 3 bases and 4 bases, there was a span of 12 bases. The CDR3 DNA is TGTGCCAGCTCACCGCAGGGGGAGGTCACCGGGGAGCTGTTTTTT. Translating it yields CASSPQGEVTGELFF.

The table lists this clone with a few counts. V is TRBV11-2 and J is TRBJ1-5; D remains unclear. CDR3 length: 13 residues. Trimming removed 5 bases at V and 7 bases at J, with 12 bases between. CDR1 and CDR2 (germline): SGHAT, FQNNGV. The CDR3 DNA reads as TGTGCCAGCAGCCCCGGCCCATGGCAGCCCCAGCATTTT. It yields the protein CASSPGPWQPQHF. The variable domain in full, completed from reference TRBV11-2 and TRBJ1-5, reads EAGVAQSPRYKIIEKRQSVAFWCNPISGHATLYWYQQILGQGPKLLIQFQNNGVVDDSQLPKDRFSAERLKGVDSTLKIQPAKLEDSAVYLCASSPGPWQPQHFGDGTRLSIL.

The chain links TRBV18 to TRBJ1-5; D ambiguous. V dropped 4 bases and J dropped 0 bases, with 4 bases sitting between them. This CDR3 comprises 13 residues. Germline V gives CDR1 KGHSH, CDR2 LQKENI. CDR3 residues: CASSRDSNQPQHF. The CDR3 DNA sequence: TGTGCCAGCTCACGGGATAGCAATCAGCCCCAGCATTTT.

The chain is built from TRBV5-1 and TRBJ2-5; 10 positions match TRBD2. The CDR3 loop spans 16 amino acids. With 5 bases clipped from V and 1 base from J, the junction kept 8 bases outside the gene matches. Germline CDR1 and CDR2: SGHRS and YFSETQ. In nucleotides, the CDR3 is TGCGCCAGCAGTCGGGAGGCTAGCGGGGGCCAAGAGACCCAGTACTTC. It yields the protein CASSREASGGQETQYF.

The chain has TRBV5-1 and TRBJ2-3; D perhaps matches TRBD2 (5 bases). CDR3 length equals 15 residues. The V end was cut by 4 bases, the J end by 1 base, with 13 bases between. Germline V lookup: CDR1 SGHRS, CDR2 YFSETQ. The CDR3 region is CASSTDFTRTDTQYF. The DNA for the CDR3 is TGCGCCAGCAGCACGGACTTTACCCGCACAGATACGCAGTATTTT.

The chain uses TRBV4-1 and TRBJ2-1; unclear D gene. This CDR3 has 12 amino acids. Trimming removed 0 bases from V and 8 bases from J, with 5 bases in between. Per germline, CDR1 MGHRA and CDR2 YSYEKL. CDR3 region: CASSQDRDEQFF. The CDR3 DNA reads TGCGCCAGCAGCCAAGATAGGGATGAGCAGTTCTTC.

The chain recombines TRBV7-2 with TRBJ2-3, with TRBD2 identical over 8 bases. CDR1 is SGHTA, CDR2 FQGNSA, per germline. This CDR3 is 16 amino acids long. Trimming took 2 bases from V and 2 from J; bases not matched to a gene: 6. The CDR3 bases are TGTGCCAGCAGCTTACTAGGCGGGGGGTACACAGATACGCAGTATTTT. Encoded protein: CASSLLGGGYTDTQYF.

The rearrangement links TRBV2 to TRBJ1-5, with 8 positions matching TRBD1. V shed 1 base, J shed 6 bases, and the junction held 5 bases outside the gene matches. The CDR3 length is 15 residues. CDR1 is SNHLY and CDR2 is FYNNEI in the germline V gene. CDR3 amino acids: CASSEDRGKGQPQHF. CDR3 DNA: TGTGCCAGCAGTGAAGACAGGGGGAAGGGTCAGCCCCAGCATTTT.

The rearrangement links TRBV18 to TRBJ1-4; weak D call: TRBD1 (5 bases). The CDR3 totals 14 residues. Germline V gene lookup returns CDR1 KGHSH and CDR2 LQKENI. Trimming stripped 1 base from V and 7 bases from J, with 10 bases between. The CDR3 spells CASSPRGTGEKLFF. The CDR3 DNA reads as TGTGCCAGCTCACCACGAGGGACGGGTGAAAAACTGTTTTTT.